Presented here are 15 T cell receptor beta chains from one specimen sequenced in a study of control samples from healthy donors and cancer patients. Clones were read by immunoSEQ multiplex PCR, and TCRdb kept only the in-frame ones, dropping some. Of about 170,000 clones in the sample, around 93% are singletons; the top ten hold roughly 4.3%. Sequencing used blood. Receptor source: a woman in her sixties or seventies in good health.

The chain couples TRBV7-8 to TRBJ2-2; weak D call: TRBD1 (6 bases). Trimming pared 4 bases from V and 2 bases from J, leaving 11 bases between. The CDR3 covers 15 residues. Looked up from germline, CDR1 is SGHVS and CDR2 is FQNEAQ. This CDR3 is CASSSGQSNTGELFF. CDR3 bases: TGTGCCAGCAGCTCCGGACAGTCCAACACCGGGGAGCTGTTTTTT.

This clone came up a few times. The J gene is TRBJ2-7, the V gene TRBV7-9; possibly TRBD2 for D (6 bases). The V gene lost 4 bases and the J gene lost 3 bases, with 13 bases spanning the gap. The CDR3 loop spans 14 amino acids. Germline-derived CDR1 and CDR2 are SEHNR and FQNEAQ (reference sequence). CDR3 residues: CASSSIAGGYEQYF. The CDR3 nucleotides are TGTGCCAGCAGCTCCATCGCCGGGGGCTACGAGCAGTACTTC.

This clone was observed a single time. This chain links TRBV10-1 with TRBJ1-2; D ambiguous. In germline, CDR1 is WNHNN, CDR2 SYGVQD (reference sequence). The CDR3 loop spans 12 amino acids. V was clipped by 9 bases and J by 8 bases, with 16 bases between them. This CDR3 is CARRTVTRGYTF. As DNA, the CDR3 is TGCGCCAGAAGGACCGTAACTCGGGGCTACACCTTC.

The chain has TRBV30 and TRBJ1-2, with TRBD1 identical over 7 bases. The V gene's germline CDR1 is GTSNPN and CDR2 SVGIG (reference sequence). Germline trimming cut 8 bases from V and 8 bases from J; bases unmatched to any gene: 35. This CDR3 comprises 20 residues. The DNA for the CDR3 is TGTGCCGCCTGGAGAAGACCCTCTGCTGTTAGAGACAGGGTTTTTATGGGCTACACCTTC. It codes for CAAWRRPSAVRDRVFMGYTF.

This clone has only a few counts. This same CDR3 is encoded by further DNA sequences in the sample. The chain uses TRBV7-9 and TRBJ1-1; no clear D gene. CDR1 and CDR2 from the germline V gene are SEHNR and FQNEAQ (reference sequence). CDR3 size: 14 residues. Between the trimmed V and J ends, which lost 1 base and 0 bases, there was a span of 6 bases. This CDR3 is CASSLGGVNTEAFF. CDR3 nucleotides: TGTGCCAGCAGCTTAGGCGGGGTGAACACTGAAGCTTTCTTT. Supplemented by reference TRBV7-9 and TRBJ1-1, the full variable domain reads DTGVSQNPRHKITKRGQNVTFRCDPISEHNRLYWYRQTLGQGPEFLTYFQNEAQLEKSRLLSDRFSAERPKGSFSTLEIQRTEQGDSAMYLCASSLGGVNTEAFFGQGTRLTVV.

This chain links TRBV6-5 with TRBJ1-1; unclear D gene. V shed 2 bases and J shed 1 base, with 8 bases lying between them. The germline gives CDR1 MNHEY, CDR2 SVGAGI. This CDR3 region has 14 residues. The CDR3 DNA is TGTGCCAGCAGTTACGATTCAGGGAACACTGAAGCTTTCTTT. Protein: CASSYDSGNTEAFF.

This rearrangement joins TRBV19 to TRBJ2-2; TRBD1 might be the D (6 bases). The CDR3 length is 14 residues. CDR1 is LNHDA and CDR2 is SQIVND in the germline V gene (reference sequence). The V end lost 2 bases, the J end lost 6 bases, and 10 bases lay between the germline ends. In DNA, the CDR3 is TGTGCCAGTAGTATACGGACAGAGGCCGGGGAGCTGTTTTTT. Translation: CASSIRTEAGELFF.

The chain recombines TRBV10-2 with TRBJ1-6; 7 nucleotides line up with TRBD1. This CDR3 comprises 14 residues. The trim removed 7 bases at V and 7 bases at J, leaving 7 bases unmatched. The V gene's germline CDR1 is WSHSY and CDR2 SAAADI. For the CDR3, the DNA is TGCGCCAGCACCGCAGCAGGGGGGAATTCACCCCTCCACTTT. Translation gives CASTAAGGNSPLHF.

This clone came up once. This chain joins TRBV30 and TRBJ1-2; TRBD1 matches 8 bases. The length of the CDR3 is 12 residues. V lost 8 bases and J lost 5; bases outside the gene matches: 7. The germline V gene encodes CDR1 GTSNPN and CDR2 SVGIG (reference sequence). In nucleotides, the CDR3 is TGTGCCCGTACAGGGGGTCTTTATGGCTACACCTTC. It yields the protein CARTGGLYGYTF. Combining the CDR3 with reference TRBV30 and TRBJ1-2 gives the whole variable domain SQTIHQWPATLVQPVGSPLSLECTVEGTSNPNLYWYRQAAGRGLQLLFYSVGIGQISSEVPQNLSASRPQDRQFILSSKKLLLSDSGFYLCARTGGLYGYTFGSGTRLTVV.

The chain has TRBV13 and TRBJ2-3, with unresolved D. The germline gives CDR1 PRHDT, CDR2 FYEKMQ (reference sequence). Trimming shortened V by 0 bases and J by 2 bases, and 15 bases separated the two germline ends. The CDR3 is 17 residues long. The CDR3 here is CASSLGGNVRLTDTQYF. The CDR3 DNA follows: TGTGCCAGCAGCTTAGGTGGTAACGTTCGACTCACAGATACGCAGTATTTT.

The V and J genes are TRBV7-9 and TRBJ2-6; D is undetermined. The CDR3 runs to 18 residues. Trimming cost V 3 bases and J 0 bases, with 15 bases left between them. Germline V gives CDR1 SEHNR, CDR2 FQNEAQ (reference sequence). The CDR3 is CASSFRTLYASGANVLTF. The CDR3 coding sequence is TGTGCCAGCAGCTTCCGGACCCTTTACGCCTCTGGGGCCAACGTCCTGACTTTC. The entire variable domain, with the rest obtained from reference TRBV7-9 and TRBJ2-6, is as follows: DTGVSQNPRHKITKRGQNVTFRCDPISEHNRLYWYRQTLGQGPEFLTYFQNEAQLEKSRLLSDRFSAERPKGSFSTLEIQRTEQGDSAMYLCASSFRTLYASGANVLTFGAGSRLTVL.

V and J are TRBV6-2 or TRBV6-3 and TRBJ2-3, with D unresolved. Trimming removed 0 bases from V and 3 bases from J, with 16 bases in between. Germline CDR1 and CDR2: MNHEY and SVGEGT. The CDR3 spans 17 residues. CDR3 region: CASSYSVAQLETDTQYF. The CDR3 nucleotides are TGTGCCAGCAGTTACTCGGTAGCCCAGCTCGAGACAGATACGCAGTATTTT.

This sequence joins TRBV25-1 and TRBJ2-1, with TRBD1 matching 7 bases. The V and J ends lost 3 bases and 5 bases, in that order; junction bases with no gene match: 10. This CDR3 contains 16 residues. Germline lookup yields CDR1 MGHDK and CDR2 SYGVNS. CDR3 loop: CASSDPGTEPNNEQFF. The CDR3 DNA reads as TGTGCCAGCAGTGATCCCGGGACAGAACCTAACAATGAGCAGTTCTTC. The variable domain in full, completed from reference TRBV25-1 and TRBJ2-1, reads EADIYQTPRYLVIGTGKKITLECSQTMGHDKMYWYQQDPGMELHLIHYSYGVNSTEKGDLSSESTVSRIRTEHFPLTLESARPSHTSQYLCASSDPGTEPNNEQFFGPGTRLTVL.

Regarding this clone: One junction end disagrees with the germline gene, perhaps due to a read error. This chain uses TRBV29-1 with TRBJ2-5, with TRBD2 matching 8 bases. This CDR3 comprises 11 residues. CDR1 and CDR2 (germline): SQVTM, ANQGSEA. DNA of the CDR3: TGTGCGGGGGGTACGGGGGAGACCCAGTACTTC. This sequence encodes CAGGTGETQYF.

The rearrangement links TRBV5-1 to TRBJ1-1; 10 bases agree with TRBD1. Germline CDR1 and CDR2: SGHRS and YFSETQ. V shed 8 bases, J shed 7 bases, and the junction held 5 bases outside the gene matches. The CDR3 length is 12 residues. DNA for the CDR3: TGCGCCAGTGTCCGGGACAGGGGTGAAGCTTTCTTT. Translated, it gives CASVRDRGEAFF.